This TCR beta chain was sequenced in a study of blood T cells in healthy people across ages. This clonotype was counted only a few times. What it recognizes is unknown. Trimming cost V 2 bases and J 2 bases, with 9 bases left between them. Germline V gene lookup returns CDR1 MDHEN and CDR2 SYDVKM. The CDR3 is made up of 15 amino acids. The study's findings and limits: Both naive CD4+ cell counts and diversity were greater in long-lived donors than in aged donors. CMV status of donors was not determined, possibly confounding expanded clonotype changes.

Using a J-beta primer mix together with a sample-barcoded 5' primer, a second PCR was run for roughly 7 to 11 cycles. TCRdb ran MiXCR on the 5' RACE reads and lists one entry per CDR3 protein. The table includes hundreds of thousands of distinct CDR3 sequences, roughly 21% detected once. Each individual donor underwent a draw of about 11 milliliters of peripheral blood. Each sample yielded at least 6 million isolated PBMCs. Sequenced input: blood. This chain links TRBV28 with TRBJ2-2; D perhaps matches TRBD2 (6 bases). The origin of this receptor is a man between 70 and 80 years old in good health. The CDR3 sequence is CASSLTSSNTGELFF. The CDR3 region has the DNA TGTGCCAGCAGTTTAACTAGCTCTAACACCGGGGAGCTGTTTTTT.